This note documents a single TCR beta chain sequence. The clone's antigen remains unknown. No quality values exist for individual bases; no much larger clone is one base distant. These data belong to a study of blood T cell repertoires in COVID-19 (dated by TCRdb to about 2020). Background for the entire study: Collaborator samples came from the United States, Italy and Spain and covered acute and convalescent phases of COVID-19. The material from the prospective study consisted of cDNA or gDNA derived from T cells, B-cell-depleted T cells, or PBMCs. Deeply sampled blood TCRbeta repertoires from subjects exposed to, actively infected with, or recovered from COVID-19 were included in the dataset. A freely available public database, intended as a resource for researchers studying the immune response to SARS-CoV-2, is where the repertoires were released. Samples were obtained from the ongoing ImmuneRACE study (first 160 participants) and from approximately 1,200 subjects provided by 6 global collaborators. Sample metadata almost always included a de-identified subject ID, COVID-19 status, age in years and sex. Where available, HLA class I and class II types were obtained from metadata supplied by the sample provider rather than from assay-based typing.

The research as a whole found: Clinical and demographic metadata were provided uncurated, with the amount varying by source and participant.

Collaborating institutions collected whole blood in K2EDTA tubes following their own protocols. For TCRbeta analysis, collaborators shipped samples as frozen whole blood, isolated PBMCs, or DNA extracted from either of those sample types. Spanning cysteine to phenylalanine, the CDR3 consists of 14 amino acids. The entry retains the CDR3 DNA only, 42 bases that are in frame from base 1. CDR1 and CDR2, looked up from the germline V gene (reference sequence), are SEHNR and FQNEAQ. V loses 2 bases of germline sequence and J loses 1 base, and the interval between the two ends is 8 bases. The immunoSEQ Assay, a bias-controlled multiplex PCR, was used to amplify TCRbeta CDR3 regions from genomic DNA. The published analysis was carried out like this. The number of nucleated cells in each sample was estimated from the amplification of reference gene primers within the assay. To quantify the absolute abundance of each unique TCRbeta CDR3 rearrangement, sequence reads were collapsed and filtered. For each sample, productive Simpson clonality was calculated as the square root of Simpson's diversity index across productive rearrangements. Entries here come from immuneACCESS through TCRdb and include only in-frame sequences with V and J called. Some clones fail to appear in such tables; in the studies checked, an unresolved V gene covers under half of the shortfall, and the cause of the remainder is unknown. From that table come the V and J calls and clone size; the DNA was used to work out D and trimming. For this sample there are roughly 89,000 clones; 75% to 85% appear just once. Around a tenth of the sample is in the top ten clones.

This TCR derives from a woman between 65 and 79 years old with acute or convalescent COVID-19. The sample consisted of peripheral blood. The rearranged chain carries TRBV7-9 and TRBJ1-1; the D gene lacks a confident call. The CDR3 sequence is CASSLSRENTEAFF. The bases are TGTGCCAGCAGCTTATCAAGAGAGAACACTGAAGCTTTCTTT.